This is a list of T cell receptor beta chains from one sample in a study of blood T cell repertoires in COVID-19. Profiled with immunoSEQ multiplex PCR; TCRdb holds only in-frame clones, not every one. In the table there are about 130,000 clones, around 83% of which are singletons. Sequencing input: peripheral blood. Receptors originate from a woman aged 50 to 60 with acute or convalescent COVID-19. Each CDR3 is given with its conserved first and last residue. D genes are given only for firm matches. For some rows the clone size is stated as once, few or many, or as a class when expanded; others skip it.

abundance: .
v_gene: TRBV5-1
d_gene: .
j_gene: TRBJ1-1
CDR3aa: CASSLFLGQRLGEAFF
CDR3nt: TGCGCCAGCAGCTTGTTCCTAGGACAGCGCTTAGGTGAAGCTTTCTTT

abundance: .
v_gene: TRBV6-6
d_gene: .
j_gene: TRBJ2-2
CDR3aa: CASSYSSQGIGELFF
CDR3nt: TGTGCCAGCAGTTACTCTTCCCAGGGTATCGGGGAGCTGTTTTTT

abundance: .
v_gene: TRBV6-5
d_gene: .
j_gene: TRBJ1-1
CDR3aa: CASSYSYGDFNTEAFF
CDR3nt: TGTGCCAGCAGTTACTCATACGGGGACTTCAACACTGAAGCTTTCTTT

abundance: many
v_gene: TRBV5-1
d_gene: .
j_gene: TRBJ1-3
CDR3aa: CASSSRGGSGNTIYF
CDR3nt: TGCGCCAGCAGCTCCCGAGGAGGGTCTGGAAACACCATATATTTT

abundance: .
v_gene: TRBV6-5
d_gene: .
j_gene: TRBJ2-3
CDR3aa: CASSYGGGASNTQYF
CDR3nt: TGTGCCAGCAGTTACGGTGGGGGGGCCTCGAATACGCAGTATTTT

abundance: .
v_gene: TRBV28
d_gene: .
j_gene: TRBJ1-2
CDR3aa: CASSSSGANGYTF
CDR3nt: TGTGCCAGCAGTTCCTCAGGGGCTAACGGCTACACCTTC

abundance: .
v_gene: TRBV3-1/TRBV3-2
d_gene: .
j_gene: TRBJ1-2
CDR3aa: CASSQAQGFGYTF
CDR3nt: TGTGCCAGCAGCCAAGCCCAGGGGTTTGGCTACACCTTC

abundance: few
v_gene: TRBV28
d_gene: TRBD1
j_gene: TRBJ1-4
CDR3aa: CASSAGGPANEKLFF
CDR3nt: TGTGCCAGCAGTGCAGGGGGACCCGCTAATGAAAAACTGTTTTTT

abundance: .
v_gene: TRBV5-5
d_gene: TRBD1
j_gene: TRBJ2-2
CDR3aa: CASRPGQGISGELFF
CDR3nt: TGTGCCAGCAGACCGGGACAGGGGATTTCCGGGGAGCTGTTTTTT

abundance: .
v_gene: TRBV6-5
d_gene: .
j_gene: TRBJ1-5
CDR3aa: CASRVYNQPQHF
CDR3nt: TGTGCCAGCAGGGTCTACAATCAGCCCCAGCATTTT

abundance: .
v_gene: TRBV7-2
d_gene: TRBD1
j_gene: TRBJ1-5
CDR3aa: CASSSQGDNGPQHF
CDR3nt: TGTGCCAGCAGCTCCCAGGGGGACAACGGGCCCCAGCATTTT

abundance: few
v_gene: TRBV7-8
d_gene: .
j_gene: TRBJ1-2
CDR3aa: CASSLEGGAPLNYGYTF
CDR3nt: TGTGCCAGCAGCTTAGAGGGCGGGGCCCCCCTTAACTATGGCTACACCTTC

abundance: .
v_gene: TRBV10-2
d_gene: .
j_gene: TRBJ1-5
CDR3aa: CASSEDRLQPQHF
CDR3nt: TGCGCCAGCAGTGAGGACAGGCTCCAGCCCCAGCATTTT

abundance: .
v_gene: TRBV4-1
d_gene: TRBD2
j_gene: TRBJ2-1
CDR3aa: CASSQDVRLAGGHNEQFF
CDR3nt: TGCGCCAGCAGCCAAGATGTTAGACTAGCGGGGGGGCACAATGAGCAGTTCTTC

abundance: .
v_gene: TRBV5-1
d_gene: TRBD1
j_gene: TRBJ1-4
CDR3aa: CASSPGQAEKLFF
CDR3nt: TGCGCCAGCAGCCCAGGACAGGCAGAAAAACTGTTTTTT

abundance: .
v_gene: TRBV3-1/TRBV3-2
d_gene: TRBD2
j_gene: TRBJ2-7
CDR3aa: CASSQLAGVEQYF
CDR3nt: TGTGCCAGCAGCCAACTAGCGGGTGTCGAGCAGTACTTC

abundance: .
v_gene: TRBV27
d_gene: .
j_gene: TRBJ2-2
CDR3aa: CASSLSRGVSTGELFF
CDR3nt: TGTGCCAGCAGTTTATCCCGAGGAGTCTCCACCGGGGAGCTGTTTTTT

abundance: .
v_gene: TRBV12-5
d_gene: TRBD1
j_gene: TRBJ1-1
CDR3aa: CASGWYRDRVRSEAFF
CDR3nt: TGTGCTAGTGGTTGGTACCGGGACAGGGTGAGATCTGAAGCTTTCTTT

abundance: .
v_gene: TRBV4-1
d_gene: TRBD2
j_gene: TRBJ2-3
CDR3aa: CASSLTILAGLVDTQYF
CDR3nt: TGCGCCAGCAGCCTTACCATACTAGCGGGTCTAGTGGATACGCAGTATTTT

abundance: .
v_gene: TRBV2
d_gene: TRBD1
j_gene: TRBJ2-1
CDR3aa: CASSDLPQGAIYNEQFF
CDR3nt: TGTGCCAGCAGTGATCTGCCTCAGGGGGCGATATACAATGAGCAGTTCTTC

abundance: .
v_gene: TRBV6-5
d_gene: TRBD1
j_gene: TRBJ1-6
CDR3aa: CASSPRTGNNSPLHF
CDR3nt: TGTGCCAGCAGTCCCCGGACAGGGAATAATTCACCCCTCCACTTT

abundance: .
v_gene: TRBV18
d_gene: TRBD2
j_gene: TRBJ2-2
CDR3aa: CASSLAGVNTGELFF
CDR3nt: TGTGCCAGCTCACTAGCGGGGGTTAACACCGGGGAGCTGTTTTTT

abundance: .
v_gene: TRBV7-6
d_gene: .
j_gene: TRBJ2-1
CDR3aa: CVSSQQGWENEQFF
CDR3nt: TGTGTCAGCAGCCAACAGGGTTGGGAGAATGAGCAGTTCTTC

abundance: .
v_gene: TRBV9
d_gene: TRBD1
j_gene: TRBJ1-6
CDR3aa: CASSGPGQVNSPLHF
CDR3nt: TGTGCCAGCAGCGGTCCGGGACAGGTGAATTCACCCCTCCACTTT

abundance: .
v_gene: TRBV27
d_gene: .
j_gene: TRBJ1-3
CDR3aa: CASSLSSPGRAGSGNTIYF
CDR3nt: TGTGCCAGCAGTTTATCGTCACCCGGACGGGCGGGATCTGGAAACACCATATATTTT

abundance: .
v_gene: TRBV5-5
d_gene: .
j_gene: TRBJ2-2
CDR3aa: CASSLQGNGELFF
CDR3nt: TGTGCCAGCAGTTTACAGGGTAACGGGGAGCTGTTTTTT

abundance: .
v_gene: TRBV4-2
d_gene: .
j_gene: TRBJ1-4
CDR3aa: CASSQPGATNEKLFF
CDR3nt: TGTGCCAGCAGCCAACCAGGGGCAACTAATGAAAAACTGTTTTTT

abundance: .
v_gene: TRBV12-3/TRBV12-4
d_gene: .
j_gene: TRBJ1-1
CDR3aa: CASSGRGTEAFF
CDR3nt: TGTGCCAGCAGTGGTAGGGGCACTGAAGCTTTCTTT

abundance: .
v_gene: TRBV6-1
d_gene: .
j_gene: TRBJ2-3
CDR3aa: CASSEVGSITGDTDTQYF
CDR3nt: TGTGCCAGCAGTGAAGTTGGGTCTATCACGGGGGACACAGATACGCAGTATTTT

abundance: .
v_gene: TRBV24-1
d_gene: .
j_gene: TRBJ2-1
CDR3aa: CATSDLRGGASHNEQFF
CDR3nt: TGTGCCACCAGTGATTTGAGAGGGGGGGCTTCCCACAATGAGCAGTTCTTC

abundance: .
v_gene: TRBV18
d_gene: TRBD1
j_gene: TRBJ1-3
CDR3aa: CASSPGTGLIGRKGSGNTIYF
CDR3nt: TGTGCCAGCTCACCTGGGACAGGCCTTATCGGTCGTAAGGGCTCTGGAAACACCATATATTTT

abundance: .
v_gene: TRBV3-1/TRBV3-2
d_gene: TRBD1
j_gene: TRBJ2-2
CDR3aa: CASSLRTGGDTGELFF
CDR3nt: TGTGCCAGCAGCCTCCGGACAGGGGGAGACACCGGGGAGCTGTTTTTT

abundance: few
v_gene: TRBV2
d_gene: TRBD1
j_gene: TRBJ1-5
CDR3aa: CASSIRQGSNQPQHF
CDR3nt: TGTGCCAGCAGTATCAGACAGGGGAGCAATCAGCCCCAGCATTTT

abundance: .
v_gene: TRBV10-1
d_gene: .
j_gene: TRBJ2-1
CDR3aa: CASKGVGEQFF
CDR3nt: TGCGCCAGCAAGGGAGTAGGTGAGCAGTTCTTC

abundance: few
v_gene: TRBV21-1
d_gene: .
j_gene: TRBJ2-7
CDR3aa: CASSRRLGPGSTRYEQYF
CDR3nt: TGTGCCAGCAGCCGCCGTCTAGGACCGGGATCGACGAGATACGAGCAGTACTTC

abundance: .
v_gene: TRBV3-1/TRBV3-2
d_gene: TRBD1
j_gene: TRBJ2-5
CDR3aa: CASSRTRDRVETQYF
CDR3nt: TGTGCCAGCAGCCGAACCCGGGACAGGGTAGAGACCCAGTACTTC

abundance: .
v_gene: TRBV24-1
d_gene: TRBD2
j_gene: TRBJ2-3
CDR3aa: CATSEPAGGFTDTQYF
CDR3nt: TGTGCCACCAGTGAACCAGCGGGGGGTTTCACAGATACGCAGTATTTT

abundance: .
v_gene: TRBV25-1
d_gene: .
j_gene: TRBJ2-6
CDR3aa: CASSGPTVGYSGANVLTF
CDR3nt: TGTGCCAGCAGTGGACCGACAGTGGGATACTCTGGGGCCAACGTCCTGACTTTC

abundance: .
v_gene: TRBV5-4
d_gene: .
j_gene: TRBJ2-7
CDR3aa: CATSAEPFYEQYF
CDR3nt: TGTGCCACTAGCGCCGAGCCCTTCTACGAGCAGTACTTC

abundance: .
v_gene: TRBV28
d_gene: TRBD2
j_gene: TRBJ2-7
CDR3aa: CATRGGAYEQYF
CDR3nt: TGTGCCACTCGCGGGGGGGCGTACGAGCAGTACTTC

abundance: .
v_gene: TRBV28
d_gene: TRBD1
j_gene: TRBJ2-7
CDR3aa: CASSNAGGGHEQYF
CDR3nt: TGTGCCAGCAGTAATGCAGGGGGTGGCCACGAGCAGTACTTC

abundance: few
v_gene: TRBV29-1
d_gene: TRBD1
j_gene: TRBJ1-6
CDR3aa: CSVRQGEGSPLHF
CDR3nt: TGCAGCGTTCGACAGGGCGAGGGTTCACCCCTCCACTTT

abundance: few
v_gene: TRBV5-6
d_gene: .
j_gene: TRBJ1-5
CDR3aa: CASSLPGDQPQHF
CDR3nt: TGTGCCAGCAGCCTTCCAGGGGATCAGCCCCAGCATTTT

abundance: .
v_gene: TRBV5-8
d_gene: TRBD1
j_gene: TRBJ1-1
CDR3aa: CASSYRGRGTEAFF
CDR3nt: TGTGCCAGCAGCTACAGGGGTCGGGGCACTGAAGCTTTCTTT

abundance: .
v_gene: TRBV19
d_gene: .
j_gene: TRBJ1-5
CDR3aa: CASSIEIDRSTPQHF
CDR3nt: TGTGCCAGTAGTATAGAGATAGACAGGTCGACGCCCCAGCATTTT

abundance: .
v_gene: TRBV9
d_gene: TRBD2
j_gene: TRBJ2-3
CDR3aa: CASSGTQGGGTDTQYF
CDR3nt: TGTGCCAGCAGCGGAACCCAGGGAGGGGGCACAGATACGCAGTATTTT

abundance: .
v_gene: TRBV6-1
d_gene: .
j_gene: TRBJ2-4
CDR3aa: CASSGTASQLAKNIQYF
CDR3nt: TGTGCCAGCAGTGGGACAGCCTCTCAACTAGCCAAAAACATTCAGTACTTC

abundance: .
v_gene: TRBV28
d_gene: .
j_gene: TRBJ1-2
CDR3aa: CASSPTLRGYTF
CDR3nt: TGTGCCAGCAGTCCCACATTACGTGGCTACACCTTC